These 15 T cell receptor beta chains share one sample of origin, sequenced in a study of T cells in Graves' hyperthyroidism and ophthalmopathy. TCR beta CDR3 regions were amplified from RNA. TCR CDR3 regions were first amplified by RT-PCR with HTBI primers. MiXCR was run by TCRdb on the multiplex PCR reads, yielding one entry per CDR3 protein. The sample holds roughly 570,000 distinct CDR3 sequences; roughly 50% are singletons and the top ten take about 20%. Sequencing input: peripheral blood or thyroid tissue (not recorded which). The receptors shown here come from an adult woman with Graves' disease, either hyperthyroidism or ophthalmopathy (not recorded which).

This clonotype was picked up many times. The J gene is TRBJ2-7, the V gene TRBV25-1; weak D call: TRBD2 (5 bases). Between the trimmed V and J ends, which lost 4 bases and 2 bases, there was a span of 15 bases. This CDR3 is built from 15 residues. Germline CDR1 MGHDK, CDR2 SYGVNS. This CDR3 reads CASSATSSITYEQYF. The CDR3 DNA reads TGTGCCAGCAGTGCTACTTCTAGCATTACCTACGAGCAGTACTTC.

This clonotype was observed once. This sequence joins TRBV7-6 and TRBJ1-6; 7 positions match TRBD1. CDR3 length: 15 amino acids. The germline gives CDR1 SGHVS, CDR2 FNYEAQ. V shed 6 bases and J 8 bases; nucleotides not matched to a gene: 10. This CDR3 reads CASRRDSSPYSPLHF. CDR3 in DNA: TGTGCCAGCAGGAGGGACAGCAGCCCTTATTCACCCCTCCACTTT.

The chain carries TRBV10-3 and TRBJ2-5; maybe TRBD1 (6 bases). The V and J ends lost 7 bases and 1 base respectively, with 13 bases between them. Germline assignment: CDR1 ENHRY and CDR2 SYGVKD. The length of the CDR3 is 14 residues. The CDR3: CAITPTGAQETQYF. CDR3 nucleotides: TGTGCCATCACTCCGACAGGTGCCCAAGAGACCCAGTACTTC.

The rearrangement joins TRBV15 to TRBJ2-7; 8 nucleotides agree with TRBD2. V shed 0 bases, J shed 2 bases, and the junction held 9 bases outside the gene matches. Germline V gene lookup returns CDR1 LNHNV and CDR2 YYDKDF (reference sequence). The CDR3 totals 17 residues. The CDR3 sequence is CATSREGRAGAPYEQYF. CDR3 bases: TGTGCCACCAGCAGAGAAGGCAGAGCGGGAGCCCCCTACGAGCAGTACTTC.

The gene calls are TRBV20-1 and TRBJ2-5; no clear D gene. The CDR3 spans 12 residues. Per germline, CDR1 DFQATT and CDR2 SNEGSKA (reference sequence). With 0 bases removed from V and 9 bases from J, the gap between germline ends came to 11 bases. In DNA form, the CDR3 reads TGCAGTGCTAGAGAGGGTTCACAGCCCCAGTACTTC. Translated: CSAREGSQPQYF.

CDR3 coding DNA: TGTGCCAGCAGCTCTCGGGGGGGAGACCAAGAGACCCAGTACTTC. Its protein is CASSSRGGDQETQYF. This rearrangement joins TRBV11-2 to TRBJ2-5, with 8 bases matching TRBD2. Trimming at V came to 4 bases and at J to 0 bases, leaving 4 bases not matched to a gene. Germline V lookup: CDR1 SGHAT, CDR2 FQNNGV. The CDR3 has 15 amino acids.

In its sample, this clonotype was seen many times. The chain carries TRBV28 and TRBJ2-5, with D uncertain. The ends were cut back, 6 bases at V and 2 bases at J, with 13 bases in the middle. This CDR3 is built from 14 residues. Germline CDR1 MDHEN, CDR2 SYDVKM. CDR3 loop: CASSLRRMQETQYF. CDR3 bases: TGTGCCAGCAGCCTAAGGCGCATGCAAGAGACCCAGTACTTC.

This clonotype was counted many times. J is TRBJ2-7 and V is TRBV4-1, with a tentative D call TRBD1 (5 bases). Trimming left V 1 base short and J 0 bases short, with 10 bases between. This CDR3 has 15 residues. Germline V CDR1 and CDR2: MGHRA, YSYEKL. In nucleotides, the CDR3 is TGCGCCAGCAGCCAAGGGACATCGAGCTCCTACGAGCAGTACTTC. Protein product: CASSQGTSSSYEQYF.

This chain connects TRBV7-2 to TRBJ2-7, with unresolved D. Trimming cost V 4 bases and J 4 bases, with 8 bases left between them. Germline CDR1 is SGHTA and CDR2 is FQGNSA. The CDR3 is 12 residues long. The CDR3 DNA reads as TGTGCCAGCAGCTCGGAACGGTACGAGCAGTACTTC. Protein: CASSSERYEQYF.

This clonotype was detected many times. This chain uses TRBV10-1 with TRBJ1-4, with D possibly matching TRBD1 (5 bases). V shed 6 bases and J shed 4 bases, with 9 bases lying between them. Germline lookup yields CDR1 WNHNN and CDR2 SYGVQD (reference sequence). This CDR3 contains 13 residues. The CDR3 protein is CASSRELNEKLFF. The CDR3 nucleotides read TGCGCCAGCAGCAGGGAGCTTAATGAAAAACTGTTTTTT.

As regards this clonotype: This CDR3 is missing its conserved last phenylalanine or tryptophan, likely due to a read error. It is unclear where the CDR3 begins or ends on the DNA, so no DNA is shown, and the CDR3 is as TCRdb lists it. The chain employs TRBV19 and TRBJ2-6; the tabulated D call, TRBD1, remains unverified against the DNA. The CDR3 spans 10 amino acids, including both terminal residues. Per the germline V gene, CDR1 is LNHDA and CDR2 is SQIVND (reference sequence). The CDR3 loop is CASTDRPGST.

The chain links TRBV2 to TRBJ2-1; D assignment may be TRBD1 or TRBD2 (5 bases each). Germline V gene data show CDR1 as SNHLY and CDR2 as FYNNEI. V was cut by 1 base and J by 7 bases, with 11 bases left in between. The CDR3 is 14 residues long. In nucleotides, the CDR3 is TGTGCCAGCAGTGAAGGGGGACCCGAGAATGAGCAGTTCTTC. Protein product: CASSEGGPENEQFF.

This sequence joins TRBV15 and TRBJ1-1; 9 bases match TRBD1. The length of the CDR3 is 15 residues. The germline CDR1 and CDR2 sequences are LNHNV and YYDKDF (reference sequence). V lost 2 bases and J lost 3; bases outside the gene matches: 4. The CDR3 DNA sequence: TGTGCCACCAGCAGACCCGGGACAGGGTACACTGAAGCTTTCTTT. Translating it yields CATSRPGTGYTEAFF.

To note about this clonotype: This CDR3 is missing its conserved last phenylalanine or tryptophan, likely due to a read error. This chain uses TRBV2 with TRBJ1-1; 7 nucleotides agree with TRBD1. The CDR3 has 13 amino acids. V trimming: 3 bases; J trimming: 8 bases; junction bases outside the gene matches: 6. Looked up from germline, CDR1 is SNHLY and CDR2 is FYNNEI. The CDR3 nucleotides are TGTGCCAGCAGTGAGGAGACAGGGCTCGAAGCTTTCCTT. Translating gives CASSEETGLEAFL.

CDR3 protein: CASSPRTGGSTEAFF. CDR3 sequence (DNA): TGTGCCAGCAGTCCCCGGACAGGGGGGAGCACTGAAGCTTTCTTT. The chain carries TRBV2 and TRBJ1-1, with TRBD1 matching over 10 bases. V was pared by 5 bases and J by 4 bases, with 7 bases of the junction left unmatched. This CDR3 contains 15 residues. Germline V lookup: CDR1 SNHLY, CDR2 FYNNEI.